The next 27 T cell receptor beta chains were all read from a single sample in a study of blood T cell repertoires in COVID-19. Sequencing used immunoSEQ multiplex PCR; TCRdb keeps in-frame clones, though not all of them. The sample records a few hundred thousand clones, about 85% being singletons. Sequenced material: peripheral blood. The receptors were gathered from a man between 25 and 39 years old with active or convalescent COVID-19.

V and J are TRBV28 and TRBJ2-1; TRBD2 matches 10 bases. Germline loops: CDR1 MDHEN, CDR2 SYDVKM. J gave up 7 bases and V 6 bases, and 6 bases lay outside the gene matches. This CDR3 has 14 amino acids. As DNA, the CDR3 is TGTGCCAGCAGGGTTAGCGGGAGGAGTAATGAGCAGTTCTTC. Protein sequence: CASRVSGRSNEQFF.

V usage is TRBV7-2 and J usage is TRBJ2-5; the D gene is possibly TRBD2 (6 bases). V lost 0 bases and J lost 2, with 10 bases in between. The CDR3 contains 15 residues. Germline loops: CDR1 SGHTA, CDR2 FQGNSA. The CDR3 nucleotides read TGTGCCAGCAGCTTAGCGCTTAGCGGACAAGAGACCCAGTACTTC. Translating gives CASSLALSGQETQYF.

This clone was counted a few times. The chain couples TRBV7-2 to TRBJ1-2; no definite D call. The CDR3 length is 15 residues. The germline V and J ends were trimmed by 5 bases and 8 bases, with 21 bases remaining between them. In germline, CDR1 is SGHTA, CDR2 FQGNSA. CDR3 loop: CASSPREGGSQGYTF. In nucleotides, the CDR3 is TGTGCCAGCAGCCCTCGGGAAGGCGGGAGTCAGGGCTACACCTTC.

A single count supports this clone. This chain links TRBV28 with TRBJ2-7; possible D gene TRBD1, 5 bases. The CDR3 sequence is 14 residues long. CDR1 and CDR2 from the germline V gene are MDHEN and SYDVKM. V lost 1 base to trimming and J lost 2 bases, with 9 bases between them. CDR3 sequence: CASSLSGHTYEQYF. The DNA of the CDR3 is TGTGCCAGCAGTTTATCCGGACACACCTACGAGCAGTACTTC.

The chain is built from TRBV19 and TRBJ1-5; D may be TRBD1 (6 bases). The germline gives CDR1 LNHDA, CDR2 SQIVND (reference sequence). The CDR3 totals 16 residues. The V end lost 5 bases, the J end lost 7 bases, and 21 bases lay between the germline ends. CDR3 DNA sequence: TGTGCCAGTAGTGTACAGGGTACCACTCGAAACCAGCCCCAGCATTTT. It codes for CASSVQGTTRNQPQHF.

The chain links TRBV28 to TRBJ2-7, with TRBD1 matching over 7 bases. V dropped 2 bases and J dropped 7; count of bases not matched to a gene: 8. Germline V CDR1 and CDR2: MDHEN, SYDVKM. CDR3 length: 14 residues. The CDR3 DNA follows: TGTGCCAGCAGTTTAGTAGGGGGCGCGGCTGAGCAGTACTTC. Protein: CASSLVGGAAEQYF.

The chain joins TRBV27 to TRBJ1-4, with TRBD1 identical over 7 bases. The CDR3 is made up of 14 amino acids. Germline V CDR1 and CDR2: MNHEY, SMNVEV (reference sequence). Germline trimming cut 5 bases from V and 6 bases from J; bases unmatched to any gene: 6. CDR3 nucleotide sequence: TGTGCCAGCAGTCTACAGGGGACCCATGAAAAACTGTTTTTT. The encoded protein is CASSLQGTHEKLFF.

V and J are TRBV4-3 and TRBJ2-7, with 9 nucleotides matching TRBD2. The length of the CDR3 is 14 residues. The ends lost 4 bases at V and 2 bases at J; junction bases unmatched: 3. In germline, CDR1 is LGHNA, CDR2 YSLEER. The CDR3 nucleotides read TGCGCCAGCAGCCTGACTAGCGGCGCCTACGAGCAGTACTTC. Protein product: CASSLTSGAYEQYF.

The gene calls are TRBV29-1 and TRBJ2-1; no clear D. Trimming removed 2 bases at V and 5 bases at J, with 7 bases between. Germline V gene sequence: CDR1 SQVTM, CDR2 ANQGSEA. This CDR3 is built from 12 residues. In DNA, the CDR3 is TGCAGCGTTGAATTTCACAACAATGAGCAGTTCTTC. Protein product: CSVEFHNNEQFF.

The gene calls are TRBV11-1 and TRBJ2-2; perhaps TRBD1 as D (6 bases). CDR1 and CDR2 from the germline V gene are SGHAT and FQDESV (reference sequence). V dropped 5 bases and J dropped 5 bases, with 18 bases sitting between them. CDR3 length: 16 amino acids. CDR3 loop: CASSGLQGFRTGELFF. The CDR3 nucleotides are TGTGCCAGCAGCGGCCTCCAGGGGTTCAGGACCGGGGAGCTGTTTTTT.

The chain is built from TRBV3-1 (or the pseudogene TRBV3-2) and TRBJ2-1; possible D gene TRBD2, 5 bases. V dropped 1 base and J dropped 4 bases, with 14 bases sitting between them. Germline assignment: CDR1 LGHDT and CDR2 YNNKEL (reference sequence). This CDR3 has 16 residues. Written as DNA, the CDR3 is TGTGCCAGCAGCCAAGGCCGCGGGTATGGATACAATGAGCAGTTCTTC. Translated: CASSQGRGYGYNEQFF.

V is TRBV11-3 and J is TRBJ2-1; 7 nucleotides line up with TRBD2. CDR3 length equals 15 residues. Per germline, CDR1 SGHNT and CDR2 YENEEA. After removal of 1 base from V and 9 bases from J, the junction contained 9 bases not matched to a gene. CDR3 in amino acids: CASSLGGARGSEQFF. CDR3 in DNA: TGTGCCAGCAGCTTAGGAGGGGCTCGCGGGAGTGAGCAGTTCTTC.

V gene TRBV5-4 combines with J gene TRBJ1-4; maybe TRBD1 (6 bases). V was pared by 3 bases and J by 8 bases, with 17 bases between. The germline gives CDR1 SGHNT, CDR2 YYREEE (reference sequence). The CDR3 contains 15 residues. The CDR3 spells CASSSWGEGDEKLFF. The DNA for the CDR3 is TGTGCCAGCAGCTCATGGGGAGAGGGGGACGAAAAACTGTTTTTT. Full variable domain (remainder filled in from reference TRBV5-4 and TRBJ1-4): ETGVTQSPTHLIKTRGQQVTLRCSSQSGHNTVSWYQQALGQGPQFIFQYYREEENGRGNFPPRFSGLQFPNYSSELNVNALELDDSALYLCASSSWGEGDEKLFFGSGTQLSVL.

The chain couples TRBV7-9 to TRBJ2-1; tentative D call: TRBD1 (5 bases). The CDR3 covers 15 residues. Germline V lookup: CDR1 SEHNR, CDR2 FQNEAQ (reference sequence). Trimming took off 4 bases at V and 7 bases at J, with 17 bases between the two ends. CDR3 sequence reads: CASSSMGQMGNEQFF. The CDR3 region has the DNA TGTGCCAGCAGCTCCATGGGGCAGATGGGGAATGAGCAGTTCTTC.

This clone was picked up a small number of times. V is TRBV7-2 and J is TRBJ2-7; tentatively, D is TRBD1 (5 bases). Trimming took 7 bases from V and 7 from J, leaving 20 bases between them. Germline V CDR1 and CDR2: SGHTA, FQGNSA. The CDR3 contains 14 residues. The CDR3 bases are TGTGCCAGCACCCCGACAGCTTCTACTGGGGAGCAGTACTTC. This sequence encodes CASTPTASTGEQYF.

The J gene is TRBJ1-3, the V gene TRBV7-2; D remains ambiguous. The ends were cut back, 1 base at V and 9 bases at J, with 7 bases in the middle. The CDR3 has 12 residues. Germline CDR1 SGHTA, CDR2 FQGNSA. CDR3 DNA: TGTGCCAGCAGCTTAGAGCGGTCCACCATATATTTT. Translating it yields CASSLERSTIYF.

This sequence joins TRBV30 and TRBJ2-7; D remains unclear. Trimming took 2 bases from V and 2 from J, leaving 7 bases between them. The germline gives CDR1 GTSNPN, CDR2 SVGIG (reference sequence). The CDR3 has 12 residues. The DNA for the CDR3 is TGTGCCTGGAGTCCCAATGCCTACGAGCAGTACTTC. Translating it yields CAWSPNAYEQYF. Full variable domain (rest looked up from reference TRBV30 and TRBJ2-7): SQTIHQWPATLVQPVGSPLSLECTVEGTSNPNLYWYRQAAGRGLQLLFYSVGIGQISSEVPQNLSASRPQDRQFILSSKKLLLSDSGFYLCAWSPNAYEQYFGPGTRLTVT.

The chain links TRBV4-3 to TRBJ2-7; possible D gene TRBD1, 5 bases. V was pared by 1 base and J by 3 bases, with 10 bases between. Germline V CDR1 and CDR2: LGHNA, YSLEER. The CDR3 totals 14 residues. The CDR3 reads CASSQVLGHYEQYF. Here the CDR3 DNA reads TGCGCCAGCAGCCAAGTGTTGGGGCACTACGAGCAGTACTTC.

This clone was observed a handful of times. The chain links TRBV9 to TRBJ1-2, with D maybe TRBD1 (6 bases). CDR3 size: 15 residues. The V gene lost 0 bases and the J gene lost 3 bases, with 12 bases spanning the gap. Germline values: CDR1 SGDLS, CDR2 YYNGEE. The DNA for the CDR3 is TGTGCCAGCAGCGTAGAGGGAGGGACACACTATGGCTACACCTTC. Translation: CASSVEGGTHYGYTF. Full variable domain (outside the CDR3, taken from reference TRBV9 and TRBJ1-2): DSGVTQTPKHLITATGQRVTLRCSPRSGDLSVYWYQQSLDQGLQFLIQYYNGEERAKGNILERFSAQQFPDLHSELNLSSLELGDSALYFCASSVEGGTHYGYTFGSGTRLTVV.

The J gene is TRBJ1-2, the V gene TRBV18; tentative D call: TRBD1 (5 bases). The CDR3 is made up of 15 amino acids. V lost 2 bases and J lost 1, with 11 bases in between. Germline CDR1 and CDR2: KGHSH and LQKENI. For the CDR3, the DNA is TGTGCCAGCTCACCAGGGGCGGTCCTTAACTATGGCTACACCTTC. It translates to CASSPGAVLNYGYTF.

V gene TRBV7-9 combines with J gene TRBJ2-1; 7 positions agree with TRBD1. This CDR3 is 17 amino acids long. CDR1 is SEHNR and CDR2 is FQNEAQ in the germline V gene (reference sequence). V gave up 7 bases and J gave up 0 bases; unmatched junction bases: 12. CDR3 sequence: CASNPRQGWSSYNEQFF. In DNA form, the CDR3 reads TGTGCCAGCAACCCGAGACAGGGATGGAGCTCCTACAATGAGCAGTTCTTC. The full variable domain, in which reference TRBV7-9 and TRBJ2-1 provide the parts outside the CDR3, is DTGVSQNPRHKITKRGQNVTFRCDPISEHNRLYWYRQTLGQGPEFLTYFQNEAQLEKSRLLSDRFSAERPKGSFSTLEIQRTEQGDSAMYLCASNPRQGWSSYNEQFFGPGTRLTVL.

The V call is TRBV11-2, the J call TRBJ2-3, with D perhaps matching TRBD1 (7 bases). CDR3 length equals 18 residues. Germline V gives CDR1 SGHAT, CDR2 FQNNGV. The ends were cut back, 2 bases at V and 3 bases at J, with 21 bases in the middle. The CDR3 loop is CASSLLPPNRGGTDTQYF. The DNA for the CDR3 is TGTGCCAGCAGCTTACTTCCCCCAAACAGGGGAGGAACAGATACGCAGTATTTT.

This chain links TRBV19 with TRBJ2-7; weak D call: TRBD2 (5 bases). This CDR3 comprises 13 residues. Trimming removed 6 bases at V and 2 bases at J, with 11 bases between. Germline values: CDR1 LNHDA, CDR2 SQIVND (reference sequence). The DNA of the CDR3 is TGTGCCAGTAGGGGCGGGTCTACCTACGAGCAGTACTTC. Translating gives CASRGGSTYEQYF.

V usage is TRBV4-1 and J usage is TRBJ2-7, with 7 positions matching TRBD2. Per germline, CDR1 MGHRA and CDR2 YSYEKL. This CDR3 is 15 amino acids long. Losses at the gene ends were 4 bases for V and 1 base for J; bases not matched to a gene: 7. The CDR3 DNA reads as TGCGCCAGCAGCCTCGCTAGCGGACAATCCTACGAGCAGTACTTC. Translation: CASSLASGQSYEQYF.

A few counts support this clone. The rearrangement links TRBV7-3 to TRBJ2-1; 9 bases fit TRBD2. CDR3 size: 15 residues. V gave up 2 bases and J gave up 7 bases; unmatched junction bases: 6. Germline CDR1 is SGHTA and CDR2 is FQGTGA. The CDR3 loop reads CASSLGTSGSNEQFF. CDR3 nucleotides: TGTGCCAGCAGCTTAGGAACTAGCGGGTCGAATGAGCAGTTCTTC. The whole variable domain, remainder taken from reference TRBV7-3 and TRBJ2-1, is GAGVSQTPSNKVTEKGKYVELRCDPISGHTALYWYRQSLGQGPEFLIYFQGTGAADDSGLPNDRFFAVRPEGSVSTLKIQRTERGDSAVYLCASSLGTSGSNEQFFGPGTRLTVL.

This chain uses TRBV2 with TRBJ1-2, with a possible D match to TRBD1 (6 bases). The V end lost 7 bases, the J end lost 3 bases, and 12 bases lay between the germline ends. Looked up from germline, CDR1 is SNHLY and CDR2 is FYNNEI. The CDR3 is made up of 13 amino acids. CDR3 sequence: CASNPGDDYGYTF. In nucleotides, the CDR3 is TGTGCCAGCAATCCAGGGGATGACTATGGCTACACCTTC.

V and J are TRBV7-9 and TRBJ1-1; D is uncertain. The ends were cut back, 5 bases at V and 5 bases at J, with 12 bases in the middle. Per the germline V gene, CDR1 is SEHNR and CDR2 is FQNEAQ (reference sequence). The CDR3 contains 13 residues. The CDR3 loop is CASSIERGTEAFF. CDR3 bases: TGTGCCAGCAGCATAGAACGAGGGACTGAAGCTTTCTTT.